What follows are 8 T cell receptor beta chains derived from one specimen sequenced in a study of blood T cell repertoires in COVID-19. Method: immunoSEQ multiplex PCR; TCRdb's copy keeps in-frame clones and lacks some. The repertoire holds more than 95,000 clones, 79% seen once, with around a third in the top ten. Sequenced sample: peripheral blood. The receptor set was obtained from a man aged 35 to 55 with active or convalescent COVID-19.

The chain uses TRBV28 and TRBJ1-3; D gene ambiguous. Germline V gene data show CDR1 as MDHEN and CDR2 as SYDVKM. The V end lost 9 bases, the J end lost 0 bases, and 9 bases lay between the germline ends. This CDR3 has 13 residues. CDR3 nucleotide sequence: TGTGCCAGTTCACTGAGCTCTGGAAACACCATATATTTT. Translation gives CASSLSSGNTIYF. Combining the CDR3 with reference TRBV28 and TRBJ1-3 gives the whole variable domain DVKVTQSSRYLVKRTGEKVFLECVQDMDHENMFWYRQDPGLGLRLIYFSYDVKMKEKGDIPEGYSVSREKKERFSLILESASTNQTSMYLCASSLSSGNTIYFGEGSWLTVV.

The chain has TRBV4-1 and TRBJ1-2; 7 nucleotides align to TRBD1. V was pared by 0 bases and J by 2 bases, with 3 bases of the junction left unmatched. The germline V gene encodes CDR1 MGHRA and CDR2 YSYEKL. The CDR3 is 15 residues long. CDR3 bases: TGCGCCAGCAGCCAAGAGGCAGGGGGAAACTATGGCTACACCTTC. Amino acids: CASSQEAGGNYGYTF.

J is TRBJ2-7 and V is TRBV9; no clear D. Trimming removed 4 bases at V and 4 bases at J, with 15 bases between. The CDR3 totals 14 residues. Germline values: CDR1 SGDLS, CDR2 YYNGEE. The CDR3 loop is CASSLSSTGYEQYF. The CDR3 DNA sequence: TGTGCCAGCAGCCTGTCCTCGACTGGTTACGAGCAGTACTTC.

This clone was found once. The chain carries TRBV5-4 and TRBJ2-2; weak D call: TRBD1 (5 bases). Per germline, CDR1 SGHNT and CDR2 YYREEE (reference sequence). Trimming shortened V by 0 bases and J by 4 bases, and 7 bases separated the two germline ends. The CDR3 sequence is 14 residues long. CDR3 sequence: CASSLGQTTGELFF. The CDR3, as DNA: TGTGCCAGCAGCTTGGGACAGACCACCGGGGAGCTGTTTTTT.

The rearrangement uses TRBV5-1 and TRBJ2-2; the match to TRBD2 covers 9 bases. V shed 1 base, J shed 5 bases, and the junction held 6 bases outside the gene matches. The CDR3 is 16 residues long. In germline, CDR1 is SGHRS, CDR2 YFSETQ. The CDR3 region has the DNA TGCGCCAGCAGCTTGTCTCCTAGCGGGAATACCGGGGAGCTGTTTTTT. It is translated as CASSLSPSGNTGELFF.

This rearrangement joins TRBV29-1 to TRBJ1-6; tentative D call: TRBD1 (5 bases). CDR1 is SQVTM, CDR2 ANQGSEA, per germline. The CDR3 contains 14 residues. V lost 6 bases and J lost 7, with 16 bases in between. CDR3 DNA sequence: TGCAGCGTGGGGGAGGTGGGGTACAATTCACCCCTCCACTTT. This translates into CSVGEVGYNSPLHF. Combining the CDR3 with reference TRBV29-1 and TRBJ1-6 gives the whole variable domain SAVISQKPSRDICQRGTSLTIQCQVDSQVTMMFWYRQQPGQSLTLIATANQGSEATYESGFVIDKFPISRPNLTFSTLTVSNMSPEDSSIYLCSVGEVGYNSPLHFGNGTRLTVT.

The chain carries TRBV7-6 and TRBJ2-2, with D tentatively TRBD2 (6 bases). The germline V and J ends were trimmed by 4 bases and 1 base, with 13 bases remaining between them. Looked up from germline, CDR1 is SGHVS and CDR2 is FNYEAQ. This CDR3 has 16 residues. CDR3 region: CASSSASAMNTGELFF. The CDR3, as DNA: TGTGCCAGCAGCTCCGCTAGCGCCATGAACACCGGGGAGCTGTTTTTT.

The V call is TRBV10-3, the J call TRBJ1-1; no reliable D call. This CDR3 spans 11 amino acids. From germline, CDR1 is ENHRY and CDR2 SYGVKD. V was shortened by 11 bases and J by 6 bases, with 13 bases between the two germline ends. The CDR3 is CAPSPFPEAFF. As DNA, the CDR3 is TGTGCCCCTAGTCCCTTCCCTGAAGCTTTCTTT.